This TCR beta chain was sequenced in a study of human versus mouse CDR3 diversity and MHC coevolution. Study summary: Reported immunoSEQ sensitivity was one in 200,000 T cells, with reduced amplification bias. Samples had between 0.6 x 10^7 and 1.6 x 10^7 valid reads.

On this clone: Antigen: not known.

Here immunoSEQ multiplex PCR was the method, and the copy in TCRdb shows in-frame clones only, minus some. The sample gives roughly 86,000 clones, 93% of which show up once; around 1.5% is in the top ten. Naive CD4 T cells, CD45RO-negative and CD62L-positive, were flow-sorted from PBMCs. The study's findings and limits: iCHAO1 estimated the human TCR beta repertoire at 1.5 million to 2 million clonotypes.

Germline V CDR1 and CDR2: LNHDA, SQIVND (reference sequence). The CDR3 has 15 residues. After removal of 1 base from V and 5 bases from J, the junction contained 7 bases not matched to a gene. V and J are TRBV19 and TRBJ1-1; 7 positions match TRBD1. The sequenced sample consisted of naive CD4+ T cells from blood. Indicated subset: CD45RO-negative CD62L-positive naive CD4 T cells. This TCR derives from a person between 25 and 69 years old in good health. CDR3 bases: TGTGCCAGTAGTATAGCGACAGGGTACCCGACTGAAGCTTTCTTT. Amino acid sequence: CASSIATGYPTEAFF.